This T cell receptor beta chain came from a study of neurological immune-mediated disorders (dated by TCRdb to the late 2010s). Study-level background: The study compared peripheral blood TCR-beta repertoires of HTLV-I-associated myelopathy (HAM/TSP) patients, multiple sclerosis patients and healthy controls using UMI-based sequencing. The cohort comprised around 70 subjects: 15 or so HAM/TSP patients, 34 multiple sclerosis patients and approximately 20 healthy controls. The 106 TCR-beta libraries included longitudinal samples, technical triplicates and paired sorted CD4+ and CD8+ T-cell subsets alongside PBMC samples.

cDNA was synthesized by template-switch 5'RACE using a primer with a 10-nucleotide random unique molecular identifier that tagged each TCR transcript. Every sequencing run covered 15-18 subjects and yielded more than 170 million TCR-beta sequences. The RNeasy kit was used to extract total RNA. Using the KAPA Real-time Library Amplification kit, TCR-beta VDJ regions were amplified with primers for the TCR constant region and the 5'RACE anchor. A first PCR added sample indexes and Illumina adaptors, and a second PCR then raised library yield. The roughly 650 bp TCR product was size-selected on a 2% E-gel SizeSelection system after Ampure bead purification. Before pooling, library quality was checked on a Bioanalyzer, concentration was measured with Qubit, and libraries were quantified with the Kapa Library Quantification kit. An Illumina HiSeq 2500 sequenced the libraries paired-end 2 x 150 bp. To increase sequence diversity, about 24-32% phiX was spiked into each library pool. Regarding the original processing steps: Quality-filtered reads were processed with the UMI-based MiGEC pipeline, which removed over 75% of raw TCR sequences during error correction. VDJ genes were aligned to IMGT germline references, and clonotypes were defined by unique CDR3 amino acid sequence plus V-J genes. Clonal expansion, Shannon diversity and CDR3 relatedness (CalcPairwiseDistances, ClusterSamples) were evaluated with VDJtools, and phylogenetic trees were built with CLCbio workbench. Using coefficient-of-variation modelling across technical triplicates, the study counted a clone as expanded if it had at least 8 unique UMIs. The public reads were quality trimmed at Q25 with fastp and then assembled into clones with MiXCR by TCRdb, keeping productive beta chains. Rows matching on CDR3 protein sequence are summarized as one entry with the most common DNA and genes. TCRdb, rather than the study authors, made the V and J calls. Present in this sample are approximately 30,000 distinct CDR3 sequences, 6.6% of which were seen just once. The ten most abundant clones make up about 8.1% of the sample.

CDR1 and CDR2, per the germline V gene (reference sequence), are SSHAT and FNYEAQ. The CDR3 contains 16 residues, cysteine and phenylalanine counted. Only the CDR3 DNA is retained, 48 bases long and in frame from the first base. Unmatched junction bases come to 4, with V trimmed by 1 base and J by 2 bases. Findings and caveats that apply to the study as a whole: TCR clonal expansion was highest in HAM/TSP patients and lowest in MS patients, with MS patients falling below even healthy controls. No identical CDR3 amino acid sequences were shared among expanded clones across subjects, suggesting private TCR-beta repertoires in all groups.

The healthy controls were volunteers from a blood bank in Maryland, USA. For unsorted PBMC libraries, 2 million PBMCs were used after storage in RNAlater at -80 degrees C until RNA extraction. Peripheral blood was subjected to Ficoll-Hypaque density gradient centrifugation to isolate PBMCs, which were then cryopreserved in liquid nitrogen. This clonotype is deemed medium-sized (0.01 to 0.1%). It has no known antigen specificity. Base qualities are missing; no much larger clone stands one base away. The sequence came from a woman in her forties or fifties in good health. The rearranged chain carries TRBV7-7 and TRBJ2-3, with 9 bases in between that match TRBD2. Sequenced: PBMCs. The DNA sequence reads TGTGCCAGCAGCTTAGGTCGCGGGGGGGCCACAGATACGCAGTATTTT. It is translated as CASSLGRGGATDTQYF.